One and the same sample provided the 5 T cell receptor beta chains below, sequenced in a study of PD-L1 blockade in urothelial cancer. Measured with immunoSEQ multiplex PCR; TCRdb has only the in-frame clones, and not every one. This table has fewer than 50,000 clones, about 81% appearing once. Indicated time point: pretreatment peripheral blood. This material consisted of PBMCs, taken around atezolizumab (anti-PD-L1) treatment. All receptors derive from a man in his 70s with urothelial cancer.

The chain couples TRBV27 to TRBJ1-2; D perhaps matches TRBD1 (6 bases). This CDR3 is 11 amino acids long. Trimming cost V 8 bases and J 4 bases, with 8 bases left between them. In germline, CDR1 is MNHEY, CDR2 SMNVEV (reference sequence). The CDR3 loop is CASGQSYGYTF. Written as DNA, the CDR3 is TGTGCCAGCGGACAGAGCTATGGCTACACCTTC.

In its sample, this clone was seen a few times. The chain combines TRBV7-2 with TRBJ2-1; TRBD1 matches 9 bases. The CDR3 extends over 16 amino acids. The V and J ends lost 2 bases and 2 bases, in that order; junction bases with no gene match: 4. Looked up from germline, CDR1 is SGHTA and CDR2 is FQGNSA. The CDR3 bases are TGTGCCAGCAGCTTATCTGGGACAGGGACCTACAATGAGCAGTTCTTC. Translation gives CASSLSGTGTYNEQFF. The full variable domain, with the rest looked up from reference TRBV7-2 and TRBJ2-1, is GAGVSQSPSNKVTEKGKDVELRCDPISGHTALYWYRQSLGQGLEFLIYFQGNSAPDKSGLPSDRFSAERTGGSVSTLTIQRTQQEDSAVYLCASSLSGTGTYNEQFFGPGTRLTVL.

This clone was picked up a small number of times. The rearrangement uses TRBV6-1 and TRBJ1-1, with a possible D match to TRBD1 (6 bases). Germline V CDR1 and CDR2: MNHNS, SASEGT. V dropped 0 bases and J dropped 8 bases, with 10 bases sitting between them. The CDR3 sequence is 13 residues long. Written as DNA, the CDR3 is TGTGCCAGCAGTGAAGCGCAGGGGACCGAAGCTTTCTTT. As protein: CASSEAQGTEAFF.

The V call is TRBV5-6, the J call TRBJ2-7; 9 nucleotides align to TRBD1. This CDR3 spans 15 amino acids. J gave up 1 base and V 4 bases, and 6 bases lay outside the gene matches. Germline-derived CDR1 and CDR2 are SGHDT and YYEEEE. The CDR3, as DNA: TGTGCCAGCAGCCCCCTCGGGACAGGGTCCTACGAGCAGTACTTC. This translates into CASSPLGTGSYEQYF.

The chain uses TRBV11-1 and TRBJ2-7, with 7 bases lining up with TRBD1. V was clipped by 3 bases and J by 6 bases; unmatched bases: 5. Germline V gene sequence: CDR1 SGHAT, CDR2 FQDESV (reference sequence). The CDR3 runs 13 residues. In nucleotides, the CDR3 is TGTGCCAGCAGCTTTGCTAGACAGGGCGAGCAGTACTTC. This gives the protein CASSFARQGEQYF.